Included here is one T cell receptor beta chain sequence, with context. What it binds is not known. TCRdb keeps only in-frame clones here, not all; method: immunoSEQ multiplex PCR. The table shows about 150,000 clones, with 90% occurring only once. The data are from a study of T cell responses to AZD1222 COVID-19 vaccine. Study-level results: Vaccine-related CD4 TCRs covered spike, predominating at 160-218 and 743-854. The donor cohort was predominantly white British with a female majority, and clonal diversity may have been underestimated. Repertoires were obtained solely post-peak T cell response.

Germline CDR1 and CDR2: SNHLY and FYNNEI. This CDR3 has 17 amino acids. V dropped 7 bases and J dropped 6; count of bases not matched to a gene: 17. This clonotype was obtained from an adult in good health. The chain recombines TRBV2 with TRBJ1-5; TRBD1 aligns across 8 bases. The specimen comprised peripheral blood, sampled on day 0 of AZD1222 vaccination. CDR3 coding DNA: TGTGCCAGCAAGAACAGGGGGGGTTTGGGGCTCCCTCAGCCCCAGCATTTT. Translating gives CASKNRGGLGLPQPQHF. Using reference TRBV2 and TRBJ1-5 for the parts outside the CDR3, the full variable domain is EPEVTQTPSHQVTQMGQEVILRCVPISNHLYFYWYRQILGQKVEFLVSFYNNEISEKSEIFDDQFSVERPDGSNFTLKIRSTKLEDSAMYFCASKNRGGLGLPQPQHFGDGTRLSIL.